This T cell receptor beta chain is drawn from a study of beta chain features in type 1 diabetes. Study context: Summed over all samples, the examined sorted cells came to roughly 110,000,000.

This clone turned up a few times. What it binds is unknown. Study-wide points: Shorter TCRB CDR3s, moderately but significantly so, marked every one of the four CD4+ subsets in Type 1 diabetes patients. When VDJ junctions were examined, type 1 diabetes patients showed fewer insertions and more deletions.

Investigators reverse transcribed all isolated RNA, so they sequenced expressed TCRB transcripts. Here immunoSEQ multiplex PCR was the method, and the copy in TCRdb shows in-frame clones only, minus some. Of 120,000 to 150,000 clones in the sample, 6.9% were seen once. Populations isolated by sorting all had purity greater than 95%. The germline CDR1 and CDR2 sequences are MNHEY and SMNVEV (reference sequence). The ends were cut back, 5 bases at V and 7 bases at J, with 17 bases in the middle. There are 14 residues in the CDR3. The receptor was derived from a young woman in good health. The chain links TRBV27 to TRBJ2-5; D ambiguous. Sequencing used central memory CD4+ T cells from blood. The CDR3 DNA reads TGTGCCAGCAGTCCCCAGGTTGTACCCGGGACCCAGTACTTC. Encoded protein: CASSPQVVPGTQYF.